This T cell receptor (beta chain) is from a study of CD8 T cells in cerebrospinal fluid in Alzheimer's disease. This CDR3 region has 15 residues. A word on this clonotype: What it binds is unknown.

TCRdb re-called the 10x single-cell sequencing reads; one entry per CDR3 protein, DNA not given. The table gives 1,500 to 2,000 distinct CDR3 sequences; the top ten clones make up approximately 10% of it. Study findings and constraints: The authors cautioned that cerebrospinal fluid EBV-specific TCRs do not prove EBV causes Alzheimer's. Expanded clones of at least 3% were commoner in Alzheimer's patients than healthy subjects.

All participants were free of acute infectious disease and in good physical condition. V gene TRBV12-3 or TRBV12-4 combines with J gene TRBJ2-1; TCRdb's D call of TRBD1 is untestable without DNA. Sequencing was performed on cerebrospinal fluid. This clonotype originated in a human donor with mild cognitive impairment. This chain's CDR3 is CASSSSGRPYNEQFF.